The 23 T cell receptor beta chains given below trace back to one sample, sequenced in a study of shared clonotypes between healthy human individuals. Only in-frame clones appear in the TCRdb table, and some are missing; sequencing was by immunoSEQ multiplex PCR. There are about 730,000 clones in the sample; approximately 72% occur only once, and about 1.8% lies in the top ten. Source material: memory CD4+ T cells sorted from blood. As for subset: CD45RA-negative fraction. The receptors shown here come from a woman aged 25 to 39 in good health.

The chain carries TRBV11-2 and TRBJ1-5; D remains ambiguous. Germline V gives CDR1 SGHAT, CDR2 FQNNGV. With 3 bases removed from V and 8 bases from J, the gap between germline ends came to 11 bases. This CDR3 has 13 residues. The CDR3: CASSFGESEPQHF. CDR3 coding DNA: TGTGCCAGCAGCTTTGGGGAATCGGAGCCCCAGCATTTT.

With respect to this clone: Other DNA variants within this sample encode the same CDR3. CDR3 in amino acids: CASSPGQGGYNEQFF. CDR3 in DNA: TGTGCCAGCAGTCCAGGACAGGGGGGGTACAATGAGCAGTTCTTC. The V gene is TRBV28, the J gene TRBJ2-1, with 10 nucleotides matching TRBD1. The V gene end was trimmed by 5 bases and the J gene end by 4 bases; junction bases not matched to a gene: 5. CDR3 length: 15 amino acids. In germline, CDR1 is MDHEN, CDR2 SYDVKM. The whole variable domain, remainder taken from reference TRBV28 and TRBJ2-1, is DVKVTQSSRYLVKRTGEKVFLECVQDMDHENMFWYRQDPGLGLRLIYFSYDVKMKEKGDIPEGYSVSREKKERFSLILESASTNQTSMYLCASSPGQGGYNEQFFGPGTRLTVL.

As DNA, the CDR3 is TGTGCCAGCAGTAGACTAGGGTCCTACAATGAGCAGTTCTTC. It is translated as CASSRLGSYNEQFF. The chain carries TRBV25-1 and TRBJ2-1; TRBD2 is a possible D gene (6 bases). The CDR3 is 14 amino acids. From germline, CDR1 is MGHDK and CDR2 SYGVNS. V was cut by 5 bases and J by 1 base, with 9 bases left in between.

The CDR3 DNA follows: TGTGCCAGCAGCCTGACAGGTTCAGAGACCCAGTACTTC. The encoded protein is CASSLTGSETQYF. The rearrangement joins TRBV5-4 to TRBJ2-5, with D maybe TRBD1 (6 bases). This CDR3 spans 13 amino acids. In germline, CDR1 is SGHNT, CDR2 YYREEE (reference sequence). V was clipped by 4 bases and J by 4 bases, with 11 bases between them.

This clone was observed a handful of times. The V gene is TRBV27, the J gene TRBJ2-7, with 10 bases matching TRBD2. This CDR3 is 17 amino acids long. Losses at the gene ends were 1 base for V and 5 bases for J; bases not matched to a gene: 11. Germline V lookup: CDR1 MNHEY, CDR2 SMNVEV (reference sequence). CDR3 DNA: TGTGCCAGCAGTTTATTGCTAGCGGGAGATATAGCGGACGAGCAGTACTTC. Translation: CASSLLLAGDIADEQYF.

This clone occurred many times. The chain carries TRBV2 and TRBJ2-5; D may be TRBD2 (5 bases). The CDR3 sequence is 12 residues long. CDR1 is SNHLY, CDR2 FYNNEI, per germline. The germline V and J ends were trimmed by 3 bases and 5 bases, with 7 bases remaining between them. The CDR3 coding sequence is TGTGCCAGCAGTGAGTCTAGCGAGACCCAGTACTTC. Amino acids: CASSESSETQYF.

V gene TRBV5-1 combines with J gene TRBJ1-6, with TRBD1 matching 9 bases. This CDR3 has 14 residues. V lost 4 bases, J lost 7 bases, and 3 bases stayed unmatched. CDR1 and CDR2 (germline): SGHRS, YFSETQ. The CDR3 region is CASSAGQGNSPLHF. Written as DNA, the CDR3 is TGCGCCAGCAGCGCGGGACAGGGCAATTCACCCCTCCACTTT.

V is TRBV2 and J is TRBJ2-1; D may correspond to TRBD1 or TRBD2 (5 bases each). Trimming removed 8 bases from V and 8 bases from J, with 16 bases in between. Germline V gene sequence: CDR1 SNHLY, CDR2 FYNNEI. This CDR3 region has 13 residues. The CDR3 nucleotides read TGTGCCAGCCACGTTGGGGGTTTCGATGAGCAGTTCTTC. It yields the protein CASHVGGFDEQFF.

DNA for the CDR3: TGTGCCAGCAGCAACGGGATTCGCCCCGGGGAGCATGGTAAACTGTTTTTT. This translates into CASSNGIRPGEHGKLFF. The chain couples TRBV21-1 to TRBJ1-4. TRBV21-1 is deemed a pseudogene. The CDR3 covers 17 residues.

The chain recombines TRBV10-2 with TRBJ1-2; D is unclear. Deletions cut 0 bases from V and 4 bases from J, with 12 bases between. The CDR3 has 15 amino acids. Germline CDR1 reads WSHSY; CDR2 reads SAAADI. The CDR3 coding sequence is TGCGCCAGCAGTGAGTCGAGTCCCGAGGGCTATGGCTACACCTTC. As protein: CASSESSPEGYGYTF.

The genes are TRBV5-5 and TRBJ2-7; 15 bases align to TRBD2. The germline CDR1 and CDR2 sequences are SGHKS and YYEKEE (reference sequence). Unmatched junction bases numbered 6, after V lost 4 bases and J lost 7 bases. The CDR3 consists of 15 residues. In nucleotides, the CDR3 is TGTGCCAGCAGCCGGACTAGCGGGAGGGCCCAAGAGCAGTACTTC. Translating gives CASSRTSGRAQEQYF.

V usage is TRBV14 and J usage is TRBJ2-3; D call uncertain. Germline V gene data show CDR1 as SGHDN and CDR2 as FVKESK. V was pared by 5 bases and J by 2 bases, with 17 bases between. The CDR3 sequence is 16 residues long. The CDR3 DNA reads TGTGCCAGCAGCGATAGACTCCGCACAAACACAGATACGCAGTATTTT. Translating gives CASSDRLRTNTDTQYF.

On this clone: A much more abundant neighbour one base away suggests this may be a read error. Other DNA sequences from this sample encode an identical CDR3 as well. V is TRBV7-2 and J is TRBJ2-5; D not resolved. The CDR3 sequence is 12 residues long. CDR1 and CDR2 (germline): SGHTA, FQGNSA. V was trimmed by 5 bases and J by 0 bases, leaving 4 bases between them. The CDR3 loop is CASSPHQETQYF. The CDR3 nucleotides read TGTGCCAGCAGCCCGCACCAAGAGACCCAGTACTTC.

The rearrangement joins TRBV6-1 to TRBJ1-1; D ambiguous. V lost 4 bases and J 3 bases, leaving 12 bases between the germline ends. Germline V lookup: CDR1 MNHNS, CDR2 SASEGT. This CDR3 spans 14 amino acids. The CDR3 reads CASSVAGKYTEAFF. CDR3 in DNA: TGTGCCAGCAGTGTAGCGGGGAAATACACTGAAGCTTTCTTT.

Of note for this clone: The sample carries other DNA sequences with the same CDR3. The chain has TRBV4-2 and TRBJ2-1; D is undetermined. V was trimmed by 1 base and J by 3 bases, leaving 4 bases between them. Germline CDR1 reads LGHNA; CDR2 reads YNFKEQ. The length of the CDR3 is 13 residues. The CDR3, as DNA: TGTGCCAGCAGCCAAGGTGGCTACAATGAGCAGTTCTTC. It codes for CASSQGGYNEQFF.

CDR3 nucleotides: TGTGCCACAAGAGGGGGCGATATAATAAATCAGCCCCAGCATTTT. Translated, it gives CATRGGDIINQPQHF. The chain links TRBV28 to TRBJ1-5; 7 positions match TRBD1. J lost 4 bases, V lost 10 bases, and 13 bases had no gene match. Germline V gene data show CDR1 as MDHEN and CDR2 as SYDVKM. This CDR3 comprises 15 residues.

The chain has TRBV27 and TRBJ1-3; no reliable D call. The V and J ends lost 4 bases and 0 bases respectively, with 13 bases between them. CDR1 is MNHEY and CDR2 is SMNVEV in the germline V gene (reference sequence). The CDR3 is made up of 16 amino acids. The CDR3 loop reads CASSSLAGRSGNTIYF. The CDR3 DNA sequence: TGTGCCAGCAGTTCCCTCGCCGGGCGCTCTGGAAACACCATATATTTT.

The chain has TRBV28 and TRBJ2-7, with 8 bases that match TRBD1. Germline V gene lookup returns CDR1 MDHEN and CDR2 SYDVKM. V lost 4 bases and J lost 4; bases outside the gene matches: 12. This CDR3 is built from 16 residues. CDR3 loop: CASSSYRDRLSYEQYF. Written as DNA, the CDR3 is TGTGCCAGCAGTTCATACCGGGACAGGTTATCTTACGAGCAGTACTTC.

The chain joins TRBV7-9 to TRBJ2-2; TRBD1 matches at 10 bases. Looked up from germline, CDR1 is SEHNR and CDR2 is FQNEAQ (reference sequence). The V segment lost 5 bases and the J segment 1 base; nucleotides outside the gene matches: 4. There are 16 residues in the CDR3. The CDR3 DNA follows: TGTGCCAGCAGCCATCGGGACAGGGGGAACACCGGGGAGCTGTTTTTT. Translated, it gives CASSHRDRGNTGELFF.

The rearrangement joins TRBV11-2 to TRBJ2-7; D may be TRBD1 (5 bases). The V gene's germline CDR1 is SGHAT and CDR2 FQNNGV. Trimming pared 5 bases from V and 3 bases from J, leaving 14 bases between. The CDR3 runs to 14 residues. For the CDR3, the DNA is TGTGCCAGCAGCCCCGTGGCAGGGCGCTACGAGCAGTACTTC. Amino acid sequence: CASSPVAGRYEQYF.

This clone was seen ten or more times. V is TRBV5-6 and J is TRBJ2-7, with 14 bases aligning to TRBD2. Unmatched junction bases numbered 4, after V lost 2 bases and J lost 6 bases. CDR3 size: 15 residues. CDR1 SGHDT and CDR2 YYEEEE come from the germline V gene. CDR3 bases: TGTGCCAGCAGCTTCGGACTAGCGGGAGGCATCGAGCAGTACTTC. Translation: CASSFGLAGGIEQYF.

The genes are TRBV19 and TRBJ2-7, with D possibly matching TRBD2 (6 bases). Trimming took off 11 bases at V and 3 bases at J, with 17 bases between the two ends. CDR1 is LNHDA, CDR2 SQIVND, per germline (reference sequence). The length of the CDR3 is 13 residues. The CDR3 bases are TGTGCCTCAAGAGGAGGGACGAGCTACGAGCAGTACTTC. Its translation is CASRGGTSYEQYF.

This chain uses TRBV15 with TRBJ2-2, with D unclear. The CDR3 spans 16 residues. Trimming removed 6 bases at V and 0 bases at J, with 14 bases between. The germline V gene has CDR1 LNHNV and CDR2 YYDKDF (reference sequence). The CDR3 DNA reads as TGTGCCACCAGTCCGGGCCCATTAGCGAACACCGGGGAGCTGTTTTTT. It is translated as CATSPGPLANTGELFF.